This T cell receptor beta chain was recorded in a study of OX40 agonist ivuxolimab in advanced cancers. Study context: Ivuxolimab, an agonist antibody against OX40 (CD134), was given to patients. Previous treatment with anti-PD-1, anti-PD-L1 or anti-CTLA-4 therapy was allowed; 35% to 50% had received some.

Profiling relied on immunoSEQ multiplex PCR, and the TCRdb table lists in-frame clones only, not all of them. The repertoire holds tens of thousands of clones, with around 73% as singletons. V was clipped by 4 bases and J by 4 bases, with 7 bases between them. CDR1 and CDR2 from the germline V gene are MDHEN and SYDVKM. This CDR3 has 12 amino acids. This clone was found once. As yet, its antigen is unknown. Study-wide results and limits: Expanded peripheral T-cell antigen specificity went undetermined. Expansion of clones was among the lowest in partial responders at 0.1-3.0 mg/kg.

Sequenced here: CD4+ or CD8+ T cells sorted from blood, sampled in a trial of the OX40 agonist ivuxolimab. The TCR comes from an adult with an advanced solid tumor such as melanoma, head and neck, liver or kidney cancer. The chain carries TRBV28 and TRBJ1-1; weak D call: TRBD1 (5 bases). The chain's CDR3 is CASSSGGTEAFF. CDR3 bases: TGTGCCAGCAGTTCCGGGGGCACTGAAGCTTTCTTT.